The clone carrying this TCR beta chain was detected many times. Its specificity is not known. The ends were cut back, 4 bases at V and 4 bases at J, with 16 bases in the middle. The CDR3 consists of 15 residues. Germline V gives CDR1 LNHDA, CDR2 SQIVND (reference sequence). The sample comes from a study of metastatic and nonmetastatic thyroid tumors. Study information: The comparison covered peripheral blood and tumor or nodule tissue in malignant and benign thyroid patients. The study's findings and limits: Reported TCR beta diversity, measured in blood and tumor, was significantly higher for malignant thyroid tumors than for benign nodules.

Under the authors' procedure: Researchers built a distant-metastasis classifier for papillary thyroid cancer that drew on CDR3 differences across clinicopathological groups. Using MiXCR, TCRdb re-called clones from the PCR reads. These V and J calls rely on TCRdb rather than the paper's analysis. This table has just over 30,000 clones, roughly a fifth appearing once. Treatment of any kind had been given to no patient before thyroid surgery. The receptor was derived from a female donor with papillary thyroid cancer or a benign thyroid nodule (not recorded which). Some clones in this sample may be carry-over from other donors' samples. Sequencing was done on a sample of blood. J is TRBJ1-2 and V is TRBV19, with D perhaps matching TRBD1 (5 bases). CDR3 sequence (DNA): TGTGCCAGTAGTACTCCCGGGGAGGGGATCTATGGCTACACCTTC. Protein sequence: CASSTPGEGIYGYTF.